This record concerns one TCR beta chain sequence. The antigen is not known. Sequence at one end of the junction differs from germline and may be a read error. The sample is drawn from a study of tumor-infiltrating lymphocytes in primary liver carcinoma. Study-wide background: Male and female patients aged 30 to 69 years made up the cohort. General study findings and limits: Tumor region pairs shared more overlap than did tumor-adjacent and tumor-blood pairs.

Priming with a constant-region primer yielded TCR beta cDNA from roughly 490 ng total RNA. Investigators got TCR beta libraries out of three nested multiplex PCR rounds, done with slightly modified ARM-PCR. MiXCR, run by TCRdb on the multiplex PCR reads, gives a single entry per CDR3 protein. The repertoire consists of about 200,000 distinct CDR3 sequences, with less than 65% occurring once and the leading ten covering approximately 7%. Germline DNA was also extracted, and blood RNA was taken from unsorted whole blood. This TCR was sampled from a woman between 55 and 75 years old with primary liver carcinoma and hepatitis B virus infection. The sequencing sample was made of peripheral blood.

The CDR3 sequence is CASSSGGDGYTF. In DNA form, the CDR3 reads TGTGCCAGCAGCTCAGGGGGTGATGGCTACACTTTC. J is TRBJ1-2 and V is TRBV11-3; 7 nucleotides align to TRBD1. This CDR3 comprises 12 residues. Per the germline V gene, CDR1 is SGHNT and CDR2 is YENEEA.